These 2 T cell receptor beta chains share one sample of origin, sequenced in a study of shared clonotypes between healthy human individuals. The table came from immunoSEQ multiplex PCR; TCRdb's copy has only in-frame clones and leaves some out. The table lists about 2.2 million clones, about 93% of them singletons. Terminally differentiated effector memory CD45RA+ cells were excluded by CCR7 positive selection of CD45RO-negative cells. Sample: naive CD8+ T cells from PBMCs. The receptors originated from a man between 18 and 35 years old in good health. Some clones in this sample may be carry-over from other donors' samples.

The chain has TRBV11-1 and TRBJ1-2; D call uncertain. Between the trimmed V and J ends, which lost 4 bases and 3 bases, there was a span of 12 bases. This CDR3 is 14 amino acids long. CDR1 and CDR2 from the germline V gene are SGHAT and FQDESV (reference sequence). This chain's CDR3 is CASSYSEGDYGYTF. The CDR3 DNA is TGTGCCAGCAGCTATTCAGAGGGAGACTATGGCTACACCTTC.

There are a few counts of this clone. The chain couples TRBV30 to TRBJ2-2; D ambiguous. Germline V gene sequence: CDR1 GTSNPN, CDR2 SVGIG (reference sequence). This CDR3 is 15 amino acids long. V shed 0 bases and J shed 7 bases, with 15 bases lying between them. The CDR3 DNA sequence: TGTGCCTGGAGTGTTCGGCTAGGGAATAGCGGGGAGCTGTTTTTT. It is translated as CAWSVRLGNSGELFF.